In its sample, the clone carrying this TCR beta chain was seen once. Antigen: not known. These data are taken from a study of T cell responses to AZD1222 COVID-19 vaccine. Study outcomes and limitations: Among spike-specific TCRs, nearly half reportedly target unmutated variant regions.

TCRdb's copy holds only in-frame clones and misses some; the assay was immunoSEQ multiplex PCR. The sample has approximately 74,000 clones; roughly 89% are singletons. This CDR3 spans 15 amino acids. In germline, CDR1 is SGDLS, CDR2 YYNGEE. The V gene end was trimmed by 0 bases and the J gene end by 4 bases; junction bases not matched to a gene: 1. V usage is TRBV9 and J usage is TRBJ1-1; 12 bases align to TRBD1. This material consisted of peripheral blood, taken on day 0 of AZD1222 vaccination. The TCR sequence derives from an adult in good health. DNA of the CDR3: TGTGCCAGCAGCGTAGTGGGACAGGGGGCCACTGAAGCTTTCTTT. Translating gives CASSVVGQGATEAFF.